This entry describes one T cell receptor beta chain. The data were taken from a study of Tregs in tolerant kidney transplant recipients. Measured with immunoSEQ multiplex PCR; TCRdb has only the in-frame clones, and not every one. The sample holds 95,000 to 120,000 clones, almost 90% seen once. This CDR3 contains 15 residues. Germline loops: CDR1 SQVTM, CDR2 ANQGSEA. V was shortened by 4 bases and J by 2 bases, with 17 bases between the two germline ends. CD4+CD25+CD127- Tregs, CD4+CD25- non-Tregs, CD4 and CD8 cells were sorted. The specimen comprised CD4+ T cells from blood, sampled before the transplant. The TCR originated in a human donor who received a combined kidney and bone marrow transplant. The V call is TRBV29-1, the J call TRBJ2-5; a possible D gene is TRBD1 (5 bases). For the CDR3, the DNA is TGCAGCGTTGCAGGACATGGACCTATTCAAGAGACCCAGTACTTC. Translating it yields CSVAGHGPIQETQYF.